Given below is one T cell receptor (beta chain) in context. The data were taken from a study of cytotoxic CD8 clonotypes in ibrutinib-treated CLL. This CDR3 has 14 residues. V lost 3 bases and J 1 base, leaving 9 bases between the germline ends. CDR1 is KGHSH, CDR2 LQKENI, per germline. Profiling relied on immunoSEQ multiplex PCR, and the TCRdb table lists in-frame clones only, not all of them. The repertoire has 250,000 to 350,000 clones, around 76% of them found once; the top ten carry roughly 6%. The receptor was derived from a human donor with chronic lymphocytic leukemia. Specimen: PBMCs, collected at disease progression, from a patient treated with ibrutinib. This chain uses TRBV18 with TRBJ1-1; D gene unclear. CDR3 in amino acids: CASSPYGRNTEAFF. The CDR3 DNA follows: TGTGCCAGCTCACCTTACGGAAGGAACACTGAAGCTTTCTTT.